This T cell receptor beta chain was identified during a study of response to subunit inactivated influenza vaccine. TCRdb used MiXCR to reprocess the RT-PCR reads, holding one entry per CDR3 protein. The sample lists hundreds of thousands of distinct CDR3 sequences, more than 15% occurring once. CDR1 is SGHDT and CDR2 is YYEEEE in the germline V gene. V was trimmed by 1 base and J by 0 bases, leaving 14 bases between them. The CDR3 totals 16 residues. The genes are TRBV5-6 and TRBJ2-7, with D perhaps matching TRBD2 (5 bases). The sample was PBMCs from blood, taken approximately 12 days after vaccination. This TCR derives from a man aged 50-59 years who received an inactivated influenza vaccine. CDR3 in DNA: TGTGCCAGCAGCTTGAGATGGGGTGGGAGCTCCTACGAGCAGTACTTC. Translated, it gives CASSLRWGGSSYEQYF.